The T cell receptor beta chain described here comes from a study of cytomegalovirus exposure and HLA in healthy donors. About this clone: Its antigen remains unidentified.

It was with 60 Vbeta and 13 Jbeta primers that the PCR ran. The table came from immunoSEQ multiplex PCR; TCRdb's copy has only in-frame clones and leaves some out. Its clone listing holds around 100,000 clones. Whole-study results and caveats: What TCR beta sequences reportedly achieved was accurate prediction of HLA-A and HLA-B alleles in most subjects. In a later analysis, a genetic analysis reported fewer productive-TCR N-insertions in an Asian-associated ancestry cluster than the cohort average. Across all donors, roughly uniform sequencing depth was an assumption of the presence/absence analyses.

The germline V gene encodes CDR1 MDHEN and CDR2 SYDVKM. The CDR3 is 14 amino acids. With 4 bases removed from V and 2 bases from J, the gap between germline ends came to 6 bases. Material for sequencing was PBMCs. The sequence derives from a man aged 40-49 years in good health and CMV-seropositive. The J gene is TRBJ2-6, the V gene TRBV28; D not certain. The CDR3 DNA reads as TGTGCCAGCAGTTCCCCGGCTGGGGCCAACGTCCTGACTTTC. Amino acids: CASSSPAGANVLTF.